The rows below give T cell receptor beta chains drawn from one sample of a study of cytomegalovirus exposure and HLA in healthy donors. Sequencing used immunoSEQ multiplex PCR; TCRdb keeps in-frame clones, though not all of them. The sample yields 75,000 to 95,000 clones, approximately 80% seen once. Material: PBMCs. These receptors all come from a human donor in good health. Each CDR3 is given with its conserved first and last residue. A D gene is named only where the DNA matches it firmly. Clone size is given for some rows only: seen once, a few or many times, or a class if the clone is expanded.

CDR3nt: TGTGCCAGTAGTTCCGCCGGGACAGCACACTATGGCTACACCTTC
CDR3aa: CASSSAGTAHYGYTF
d_gene: TRBD1
v_gene: TRBV19
j_gene: TRBJ1-2
abundance: -

CDR3nt: TGTGCCAGCAGCAATTTTGGGGAGCCCGTGAACACTGAAGCTTTCTTT
CDR3aa: CASSNFGEPVNTEAFF
d_gene: -
v_gene: TRBV21-1
j_gene: TRBJ1-1
abundance: -

CDR3nt: TGCGCCAGCAGCAGGACAGGGGGCACTGAAGCTTTCTTT
CDR3aa: CASSRTGGTEAFF
d_gene: TRBD1
v_gene: TRBV5-1
j_gene: TRBJ1-1
abundance: -

CDR3nt: TGTGCCAGCAGTTTATCGGCTGGACTCTCAACCGGCGAGCAGTACTTC
CDR3aa: CASSLSAGLSTGEQYF
d_gene: -
v_gene: TRBV27
j_gene: TRBJ2-7
abundance: -

CDR3nt: TGTGCCAGCAGCTCTAGACAGGGCAATCAGCCCCAGCATTTT
CDR3aa: CASSSRQGNQPQHF
d_gene: -
v_gene: TRBV7-2
j_gene: TRBJ1-5
abundance: -

CDR3nt: TGTGCCAGCAGTGAATATAGCGGGGGGTACAATGAGCAGTTCTTC
CDR3aa: CASSEYSGGYNEQFF
d_gene: TRBD2
v_gene: TRBV25-1
j_gene: TRBJ2-1
abundance: -

CDR3nt: TGTGCCAGCAGTTACGTGGGACAGGGGGTGTACGAGCAGTACTTC
CDR3aa: CASSYVGQGVYEQYF
d_gene: TRBD1
v_gene: TRBV6-6
j_gene: TRBJ2-7
abundance: -

CDR3nt: TGTGCCAGCAGGACAGGGTTTGCGGAGACCCAGTACTTC
CDR3aa: CASRTGFAETQYF
d_gene: TRBD1
v_gene: TRBV5-5
j_gene: TRBJ2-5
abundance: -

CDR3nt: TGTGCCAGCAGCGCCCAACCGGGACTAGGGGCCCAGACCCAGTACTTC
CDR3aa: CASSAQPGLGAQTQYF
d_gene: TRBD2
v_gene: TRBV7-7
j_gene: TRBJ2-5
abundance: once

CDR3nt: TGCAGCGTTAACAGCCGGAACACCATATATTTT
CDR3aa: CSVNSRNTIYF
d_gene: -
v_gene: TRBV29-1
j_gene: TRBJ1-3
abundance: -

CDR3nt: TGTGCCAGCAGCGTAGAGGGGTCCTCTGGAAACACCATATATTTT
CDR3aa: CASSVEGSSGNTIYF
d_gene: -
v_gene: TRBV9
j_gene: TRBJ1-3
abundance: -

CDR3nt: TGTGCCAGCAGTTACTCTATGGGACAGGGGGCAACTGAAGCTTTCTTT
CDR3aa: CASSYSMGQGATEAFF
d_gene: TRBD1
v_gene: TRBV6-6
j_gene: TRBJ1-1
abundance: -

CDR3nt: TGTGCCAGCAGCCAAGATTGGGGGGGTAGGTCAGCCAAAAACATTCAGTACTTC
CDR3aa: CASSQDWGGRSAKNIQYF
d_gene: TRBD2
v_gene: TRBV4-2
j_gene: TRBJ2-4
abundance: -

CDR3nt: TGTGCCTGGAGACAGGGGAACACTGAAGCTTTCTTT
CDR3aa: CAWRQGNTEAFF
d_gene: -
v_gene: TRBV30
j_gene: TRBJ1-1
abundance: few

CDR3nt: TGTGCCAGCAGGATCGGGGTGAGGGAGACTGAAGCTTTCTTT
CDR3aa: CASRIGVRETEAFF
d_gene: -
v_gene: TRBV6-5
j_gene: TRBJ1-1
abundance: few

CDR3nt: TGTGCCAGCAGTTATCCGGGGAGGGGGTCCTACGAGCAGTACTTC
CDR3aa: CASSYPGRGSYEQYF
d_gene: -
v_gene: TRBV6-5
j_gene: TRBJ2-7
abundance: -

CDR3nt: TGTGCCAGCAGCTGGACAGGAGGTAGCAATCAGCCCCAGCATTTT
CDR3aa: CASSWTGGSNQPQHF
d_gene: TRBD1
v_gene: TRBV5-5
j_gene: TRBJ1-5
abundance: -